The source of this TCR beta chain is a study of identical twins. Study-wide points: Instead of following the same donors, the conclusions were based on cross-sectional statistical analysis. There were fewer insertions in abundant cord blood beta clonotypes, but memory repertoires showed no such pattern.

A remark on this clonotype: Its antigen is still unknown.

The CDR3 contains 13 residues. Germline values: CDR1 PRHDT, CDR2 FYEKMQ (reference sequence). Trimming cost V 4 bases and J 4 bases, with 11 bases left between them. In TCRdb, the 5' RACE reads were re-called with MiXCR into one record per CDR3 protein. The repertoire holds more than 600,000 distinct CDR3 sequences, with 18% as singletons. The same data also contributed to another study, on T cells expressing NK-cell markers. That source notes: In several experiments, sorting was confined to alpha-beta TCR T cells through use of an anti-gamma-delta TCR antibody.

Sequences were obtained from PBMCs. The receptor was isolated from a woman in her late teens or twenties in good health. This chain links TRBV13 with TRBJ2-7; D may be TRBD2 (5 bases). The CDR3: CASSSRGNYEQYF. CDR3 DNA sequence: TGTGCCAGCAGCTCCCGGGGTAATTACGAGCAGTACTTC.